The entry that follows covers one T cell receptor (beta chain) sequence. A Seattle source enrolled patients during active infection and followed them longitudinally. This sample was included in a study of blood T cell repertoires in COVID-19. Turning to the study itself: Sites across the United States, Italy and Spain contributed samples from acute and convalescent COVID-19. T cells, B-cell-depleted T cells, or PBMCs provided the cDNA or gDNA that served as material.

Sequenced by immunoSEQ multiplex PCR; TCRdb stores in-frame clones only, minus some. The sample shows under 300,000 clones, almost 90% of them seen only once. CDR3 size: 16 residues. V was trimmed by 5 bases and J by 3 bases, leaving 19 bases between them. Germline assignment: CDR1 SGHAT and CDR2 FQNNGV. The chain employs TRBV11-2 and TRBJ1-1, with D possibly TRBD1 on 5 matching bases. Sequenced sample: peripheral blood. This TCR was recovered from a woman aged 60-75 years with COVID-19, enrolled during active disease. The CDR3 coding sequence is TGTGCCAGCAGCCGGAGCAGCAGGGTGAAATACACTGAAGCTTTCTTT. Its translation is CASSRSSRVKYTEAFF.